One and the same sample provided the 19 T cell receptor beta chains below, sequenced in a study of cytomegalovirus exposure and HLA in healthy donors. Only in-frame clones appear in the TCRdb table, and some are missing; sequencing was by immunoSEQ multiplex PCR. The data show about 82,000 clones, around 94% seen once. The source material was PBMCs. All receptors derive from a man between 18 and 29 years old in good health and CMV-seronegative.

V is TRBV6-4 and J is TRBJ1-1, with D unresolved. The CDR3 totals 13 residues. Germline loops: CDR1 MRHNA, CDR2 SNTAGT. V lost 0 bases, J lost 8 bases, and 10 bases lay in between. In nucleotides, the CDR3 is TGTGCCAGCAGTGACTCTGGGCGAAGCGAAGCTTTCTTT. This sequence encodes CASSDSGRSEAFF.

This chain links TRBV25-1 with TRBJ2-1, with D hard to call. CDR1 MGHDK and CDR2 SYGVNS come from the germline V gene. The germline V and J ends were trimmed by 7 bases and 7 bases, with 11 bases remaining between them. This CDR3 has 12 residues. In nucleotides, the CDR3 is TGTGCCAGCACCCTTGGGCTAAATGAGCAGTTCTTC. It translates to CASTLGLNEQFF.

This clone was counted a single time. V and J are TRBV25-1 and TRBJ2-3; 7 bases are shared with TRBD2. CDR1 and CDR2 from the germline V gene are MGHDK and SYGVNS. J lost 4 bases, V lost 4 bases, and 5 bases had no gene match. The CDR3 runs 14 residues. CDR3 sequence: CASSGGGYPDTQYF. The CDR3 DNA is TGTGCCAGCAGTGGGGGGGGATACCCAGATACGCAGTATTTT.

The chain couples TRBV4-1 to TRBJ1-2; 9 bases agree with TRBD1. The germline V gene has CDR1 MGHRA and CDR2 YSYEKL. The CDR3 spans 15 residues. Trimming cost V 4 bases and J 1 base; bases outside gene matches: 4. CDR3 region: CASSPWDRDNYGYTF. As DNA, the CDR3 is TGCGCCAGCAGCCCCTGGGACAGGGATAACTATGGCTACACCTTC.

The chain is built from TRBV7-9 and TRBJ2-7; 7 bases fit TRBD1. The CDR3 is 14 amino acids. The junction had 8 bases not matched to a gene; V was cut back by 4 bases and J by 5 bases. Germline loops: CDR1 SEHNR, CDR2 FQNEAQ (reference sequence). In nucleotides, the CDR3 is TGTGCCAGCAGCTCCGCCGGGACAGCCAACGAGCAGTACTTC. The encoded protein is CASSSAGTANEQYF. Looking up the rest from reference TRBV7-9 and TRBJ2-7 gives the full variable domain: DTGVSQNPRHKITKRGQNVTFRCDPISEHNRLYWYRQTLGQGPEFLTYFQNEAQLEKSRLLSDRFSAERPKGSFSTLEIQRTEQGDSAMYLCASSSAGTANEQYFGPGTRLTVT.

The V gene is TRBV15, the J gene TRBJ2-2; TRBD2 aligns across 7 bases. From germline, CDR1 is LNHNV and CDR2 YYDKDF (reference sequence). This CDR3 spans 14 amino acids. Germline trimming cut 1 base from V and 6 bases from J; bases unmatched to any gene: 2. The chain's CDR3 is CATSRVAGAGELFF. CDR3 in DNA: TGTGCCACCAGCAGAGTCGCGGGAGCCGGGGAGCTGTTTTTT.

The chain joins TRBV5-1 to TRBJ2-3, with TRBD2 matching over 11 bases. From germline, CDR1 is SGHRS and CDR2 YFSETQ. The CDR3 contains 16 residues. Losses at the gene ends were 3 bases for V and 4 bases for J; bases not matched to a gene: 7. DNA of the CDR3: TGCGCCAGCAGCTCCCGTAGCGGGGGGGCCGCAGATACGCAGTATTTT. This encodes CASSSRSGGAADTQYF.

This chain joins TRBV7-2 and TRBJ1-5; 8 bases align to TRBD1. With 1 base clipped from V and 7 bases from J, the junction kept 9 bases outside the gene matches. Germline V lookup: CDR1 SGHTA, CDR2 FQGNSA. This CDR3 comprises 16 residues. CDR3 sequence: CASSLVLDRGRQPQHF. The DNA for the CDR3 is TGTGCCAGCAGCTTAGTTCTTGACAGGGGACGGCAGCCCCAGCATTTT.

This sequence joins TRBV12-5 and TRBJ2-7; TRBD1 aligns across 7 bases. The junction had 15 bases not matched to a gene; V was cut back by 6 bases and J by 1 base. This CDR3 contains 17 residues. CDR1 is LGHNT and CDR2 is FRNRAP in the germline V gene. The CDR3 nucleotides read TGTGCTAGTGGGCCAAATATAGGCGACAGGGATTCCTACGAGCAGTACTTC. Protein sequence: CASGPNIGDRDSYEQYF.

This clone occurred once. This chain connects TRBV10-3 to TRBJ2-6; D remains unclear. Looked up from germline, CDR1 is ENHRY and CDR2 is SYGVKD. This CDR3 is 15 amino acids long. V dropped 6 bases and J dropped 2 bases, with 11 bases sitting between them. The CDR3 DNA sequence: TGTGCCATCAGCGACCCCAGGACTGGGGCCAACGTCCTGACTTTC. Its protein product is CAISDPRTGANVLTF.

The chain carries TRBV7-9 and TRBJ2-5; D is perhaps TRBD1 (6 bases). This CDR3 is built from 15 residues. Trimming cost V 5 bases and J 5 bases, with 18 bases left between them. The germline V gene encodes CDR1 SEHNR and CDR2 FQNEAQ (reference sequence). The CDR3 bases are TGTGCCAGCAGCCTCCGGAGGAGGACAGTCGAGACCCAGTACTTC. Protein: CASSLRRRTVETQYF.

The V gene is TRBV14, the J gene TRBJ2-7; maybe TRBD2 (5 bases). Germline CDR1 is SGHDN and CDR2 is FVKESK. The length of the CDR3 is 11 residues. Trimming took off 1 base at V and 8 bases at J, with 6 bases between the two ends. The chain's CDR3 is CASSQGRKQYF. CDR3 in DNA: TGTGCCAGCAGCCAAGGGAGGAAGCAGTACTTC.

The rearrangement uses TRBV2 and TRBJ1-2; the D is unclear. The CDR3 contains 13 residues. The germline V and J ends were trimmed by 6 bases and 3 bases, with 11 bases remaining between them. Germline CDR1 reads SNHLY; CDR2 reads FYNNEI. As DNA, the CDR3 is TGTGCCAGCAGGCCCACAGAGTACTATGGCTACACCTTC. Translated, it gives CASRPTEYYGYTF. The variable domain in full, with the rest retrieved from reference TRBV2 and TRBJ1-2, is EPEVTQTPSHQVTQMGQEVILRCVPISNHLYFYWYRQILGQKVEFLVSFYNNEISEKSEIFDDQFSVERPDGSNFTLKIRSTKLEDSAMYFCASRPTEYYGYTFGSGTRLTVV.

This sequence joins TRBV12-5 and TRBJ2-2, with D perhaps TRBD1 (5 bases). The CDR3 totals 14 residues. CDR1 is LGHNT and CDR2 is FRNRAP in the germline V gene. The V end lost 6 bases, the J end lost 5 bases, and 13 bases lay between the germline ends. The CDR3 nucleotides read TGTGCTAGTGGGGGCAGGGTATGGACCGGGGAGCTGTTTTTT. Amino acid sequence: CASGGRVWTGELFF. Complete variable domain (other parts from reference TRBV12-5 and TRBJ2-2): DARVTQTPRHKVTEMGQEVTMRCQPILGHNTVFWYRQTMMQGLELLAYFRNRAPLDDSGMPKDRFSAEMPDATLATLKIQPSEPRDSAVYFCASGGRVWTGELFFGEGSRLTVL.

The gene calls are TRBV11-3 and TRBJ2-5; D call uncertain. With 1 base removed from V and 2 bases from J, the gap between germline ends came to 11 bases. This CDR3 has 15 amino acids. The germline CDR1 and CDR2 sequences are SGHNT and YENEEA. CDR3 protein: CASSLVLELQETQYF. CDR3 nucleotide sequence: TGTGCCAGCAGCTTAGTTCTGGAACTACAAGAGACCCAGTACTTC.

This clone appeared once. This chain uses TRBV4-1 with TRBJ2-3, with D perhaps TRBD2 (6 bases). This CDR3 is 13 amino acids long. Germline CDR1 reads MGHRA; CDR2 reads YSYEKL. Between the trimmed V and J ends, which lost 2 bases and 6 bases, there was a span of 9 bases. The CDR3 is CASSQRTTDTQYF. DNA for the CDR3: TGCGCCAGCAGCCAACGGACTACGGATACGCAGTATTTT.

This clone was found once. Distinct nucleotide sequences in the sample also encode this CDR3. The chain joins TRBV5-1 to TRBJ2-5; 8 bases agree with TRBD1. CDR1 is SGHRS, CDR2 YFSETQ, per germline. Trimming removed 4 bases from V and 4 bases from J; junction bases left unmatched: 3. The length of the CDR3 is 13 residues. The CDR3 spells CASSLDRAETQYF. The CDR3 region has the DNA TGCGCCAGCAGCCTGGACAGGGCAGAGACCCAGTACTTC.

The V and J genes are TRBV2 and TRBJ2-1, with TRBD1 identical over 9 bases. V trimming: 5 bases; J trimming: 9 bases; junction bases outside the gene matches: 5. CDR1 is SNHLY and CDR2 is FYNNEI in the germline V gene. This CDR3 has 13 residues. The CDR3 bases are TGTGCCAGCAGTTGGACAGGGGCCCTTGAGCAGTTCTTC. Protein: CASSWTGALEQFF.

The chain combines TRBV5-1 with TRBJ2-2; D possibly corresponds to TRBD1 (5 bases). The CDR3 extends over 15 amino acids. In germline, CDR1 is SGHRS, CDR2 YFSETQ. V was clipped by 4 bases and J by 4 bases, with 14 bases between them. CDR3 DNA: TGCGCCAGCAGCCCCCCCGACAGCCTCACCGGGGAGCTGTTTTTT. It yields the protein CASSPPDSLTGELFF.